A selection of T cell receptor beta chains follows, all from one sample in a study of naive and memory T cell subsets. MiXCR was run by TCRdb on the 5' RACE reads, yielding one entry per CDR3 protein. Of tens of thousands of distinct CDR3 sequences in the sample, under 10% are singletons; the top ten hold roughly 19%. These receptors were obtained from a female donor in good health. Both conserved end residues are part of each CDR3. The D gene is left open where the match is weak. Rows may omit the clone size; those that give it use once, few, many or a size class.

>NA|TRBV6-5|TRBJ1-2|NA
TGTGCCAGCAGTTACTCACTGGGACACCCGTCCTATGGCTACACCTTC
CASSYSLGHPSYGYTF
>few|TRBV2|TRBJ1-5|TRBD1
TGTGCCAGCAGGAAGACAGGGGTTAATCAGCCCCAGCATTTT
CASRKTGVNQPQHF
>many|TRBV12-3/TRBV12-4|TRBJ1-5|NA
TGTGCCAGCAGGGGAGTGTTCAATAGCAATCAGCCCCAGCATTTT
CASRGVFNSNQPQHF
>few|TRBV3-1|TRBJ2-5|TRBD2
TGTGCCAGCAGCCAACTGGCTAGCGGGGGCAGAGAGACCCAGTACTTC
CASSQLASGGRETQYF
>NA|TRBV5-1|TRBJ2-5|NA
TGCGCCAGCAGCCATGACACAGAGACCCAGTACTTC
CASSHDTETQYF
>few|TRBV14|TRBJ2-1|NA
TGTGCCAGCAGCCAAGAATTGGCGCAGGAGCAGTTCTTC
CASSQELAQEQFF
>NA|TRBV11-3|TRBJ2-3|NA
TGTGCCAGCGGGCCGGGTGGTACGCAGTATTTT
CASGPGGTQYF
>few|TRBV7-9|TRBJ2-5|TRBD2
TGTGCCAGCAGCAGGAAGAGAGCGGGACTAGCTTATCAAGAGACCCAGTACTTC
CASSRKRAGLAYQETQYF
>NA|TRBV28|TRBJ1-3|NA
TGTGCCAGCAGTTTTGGAGGGGCAGCTGGAAACACCATATATTTT
CASSFGGAAGNTIYF
>NA|TRBV19|TRBJ1-1|NA
TGTGCCAGTAGTATGACACTGAACACTGAAGCTTTCTTT
CASSMTLNTEAFF
>NA|TRBV11-1|TRBJ2-1|TRBD1
TGTGCCAGCCTGGGACAGTATGATTACAATGAGCAGTTCTTC
CASLGQYDYNEQFF
>NA|TRBV29-1|TRBJ2-2|NA
TGCAGCGTTGAACGGACCGGGGAGCTGTTTTTT
CSVERTGELFF
>NA|TRBV10-3|TRBJ2-3|NA
TGTGCCATCAGTGAGTCTCCAGACACAGATACGCAGTATTTT
CAISESPDTDTQYF